The entry that follows covers one T cell receptor (beta chain) sequence. The antigen is unknown. One end of the junction varies from germline; a read error may be responsible. Graves' hyperthyroidism without ophthalmopathy progression within 18 months was termed stable. Cells are PBMCs isolated from around 9.4 ml of fresh blood. This entry is derived from a study of T cells in Graves' hyperthyroidism and ophthalmopathy. General study results and limits: Blood also carried most thyroid clonotypes expanded above 0.001.

The CDR3 is made up of 15 amino acids. The germline V gene has CDR1 SGHVS and CDR2 FQNEAQ. It was RNA transcripts that yielded the amplified TCR beta CDR3 regions. First-round RT-PCR with HTBI primers amplified the TCR CDR3 region. TCRdb called the multiplex PCR reads again in MiXCR, with one record for every CDR3 protein. The sample holds 350,000 or so distinct CDR3 sequences; 20% to 25% are singletons and the top ten take about 50%. The sample consisted of blood. The source is a woman aged 45-59 years with Graves' hyperthyroidism. The genes are TRBV7-8 and TRBJ2-3; 7 bases are a match to TRBD1. In DNA form, the CDR3 reads TGTGCCGGCAGCTCCTGGACAGGTGGCACAGATACGCAGTATTTT. Residues: CAGSSWTGGTDTQYF. The full variable domain, rest sourced from reference TRBV7-8 and TRBJ2-3, is GAGVSQSPRYKVAKRGQDVALRCDPISGHVSLFWYQQALGQGPEFLTYFQNEAQLDKSGLPSDRFFAERPEGSVSTLKIQRTQQEDSAVYLCAGSSWTGGTDTQYFGPGTRLTVL.